The rows below give T cell receptor beta chains drawn from one sample of a study of human T cells and chemical hapten exposure. A single record per CDR3 protein comes from TCRdb applying MiXCR to the RACE reads. The table lists around 71,000 distinct CDR3 sequences, around 9.8% of them singletons. Here the sequenced sample was whole blood, taken in connection with sensitization to the hapten diphenylcyclopropenone (DPC). The receptor set was obtained from a woman in her 40s with alopecia areata. Some clones in this sample may be carry-over from other donors' samples. Both conserved end residues are part of each CDR3. Each record gives: V gene, CDR3 protein.

>TRBV20-1
CSARSRGAGEQYF
>TRBV7-2
CASSLWRGGNEQFF
>TRBV6-5
CASSYSLAGGRDTQYF
>TRBV3-1
CASSQAYEQYF
>TRBV30
CAWSADRLETQYF
>TRBV20-1
CSARGPGLAGGFYEQYF
>TRBV5-1
CASSLDPGVTGELFF
>TRBV3-1
CASSRGQLSGNTIYF
>TRBV10-3
CAALKGEPQHF
>TRBV30
CAWSVGGGELFF
>TRBV15
CATSRDPGAYTGELFF
>TRBV10-1
CASFWLVCHEQYF
>TRBV12-5
CASGFPGHSLYQPQHF
>TRBV29-1
CSQVAGGLQDTQYF
>TRBV7-2
CASSPALVHYGYTF
>TRBV4-2
CASSQDRQVFYEQYF
>TRBV7-9
CASSSPPFGEQFF
>TRBV20-1
CSATPGQGGDRVPQHF
>TRBV4-2
CASSQPKDGFNEKLFF
>TRBV5-4
CASSLVPGGAYNEQFF
>TRBV7-2
CASSLKGGYWKKLFF
>TRBV10-1
CASSETLAGTPPDTQYF
>TRBV27
CASTGGQGTLNTEAFF
>TRBV6-6
CASSHGLNSNQPQHF
>TRBV12-3/TRBV12-4
CASTQGSSNQPQHF
>TRBV3-1
CASSQEGVGNTEAFF
>TRBV11-2
CASSLDRGGGANVLTF
>TRBV11-3
CASSLTGQGPDTQYF
>TRBV6-6
CASSPPAGGRYGYTF
>TRBV3-2
CASSHRRGSPVDGGGASEQYF
>TRBV28
CASSSSRSGGANTEAFF
>TRBV10-3
CAISDGFWTF
>TRBV10-3
CAISDGYEQFF
>TRBV20-1
CSAPLPRGDYGYTF
>TRBV7-6
CASSLDDGEASGNTIYF
>TRBV27
CASRGGLRNEQFF
>TRBV29-1
CSVERESYGYTF
>TRBV11-2
CASSLRRLNTGELFF
>TRBV7-3
CASSEDHNTGELFF
>TRBV6-5
CASSYSIGRSTDTQYF
>TRBV7-8
CATRSEVGHQPQHF
>TRBV7-9
CASSAPGPVGEQYF
>TRBV28
CASSTQGVYGYTF
>TRBV11-2
CASSSDGYGYTF
>TRBV4-2
CASSQDTSGGVSTDTQYF
>TRBV7-2
CASSLAQQRGETQYF
>TRBV7-2
CASSLAAEGVPLHF
>TRBV9
CASSALQGAPTEAFF
>TRBV5-5
CASSSRTVYNEQFF
>TRBV20-1
CSARPNRGNYGYTF
>TRBV11-2
CASSPVRAAGGQRGTQYF
>TRBV4-1
CASSQDSRDVETQYF
>TRBV27
CASSLSGTQNYGYTF
>TRBV4-1
CASSQVITYEQYF
>TRBV20-1
CSASFIVGLGSPLHF
>TRBV19
CASSMRDGPRFF
>TRBV20-1
CSARDQAGPRGPNTGELFF
>TRBV18
CASSDRDGGPQHF